Listed below are T cell receptor beta chains from one sample, sequenced in a study of CD8 T cell repertoires and HIV-1 epitope variants. The data were produced by immunoSEQ multiplex PCR, yet TCRdb's version contains in-frame clones alone and is incomplete. The sample has roughly 100,000 clones; almost 75% are singletons. The specimen was uncultured baseline CD8+ T cells from peripheral blood mononuclear cells (PBMCs). The receptor source for this set is a male donor with HIV. Each CDR3 is given with its conserved first and last residue. The D gene is left open where the match is weak. Size is omitted from some rows. Given values are once, few, many or a class for expanded clones.

cdr3_aa: CAISEADYEQYF; cdr3_nt: TGTGCCATCAGTGAGGCAGACTACGAGCAGTACTTC; j_call: TRBJ2-7; v_call: TRBV10-3; d_call: NA; clone_size: NA
cdr3_aa: CASSETGAGGVRVTF; cdr3_nt: TGTGCCAGCAGTGAAACTGGGGCAGGGGGCGTACGGGTTACCTTC; j_call: TRBJ1-2; v_call: TRBV6-1; d_call: TRBD1; clone_size: NA
cdr3_aa: CSVRTGDTEAFF; cdr3_nt: TGCAGCGTCCGGACAGGGGACACTGAAGCTTTCTTT; j_call: TRBJ1-1; v_call: TRBV29-1; d_call: TRBD1; clone_size: NA
cdr3_aa: CATSRDLADYNEQFF; cdr3_nt: TGTGCCACCAGCAGAGATTTGGCAGACTACAATGAGCAGTTCTTC; j_call: TRBJ2-1; v_call: TRBV15; d_call: NA; clone_size: NA
cdr3_aa: CASSTRGVSGNTIYF; cdr3_nt: TGTGCCAGCAGCACCCGTGGGGTCTCTGGAAACACCATATATTTT; j_call: TRBJ1-3; v_call: TRBV9; d_call: NA; clone_size: NA
cdr3_aa: CASSDRGGSTDTQYF; cdr3_nt: TGTGCCAGCAGTGACCGGGGAGGGAGCACAGATACGCAGTATTTT; j_call: TRBJ2-3; v_call: TRBV2; d_call: TRBD2; clone_size: NA
cdr3_aa: CASSPGTGTEQYF; cdr3_nt: TGTGCCAGCAGTCCCGGGACAGGGACCGAGCAGTACTTC; j_call: TRBJ2-7; v_call: TRBV6-1; d_call: TRBD1; clone_size: NA
cdr3_aa: CASRAVGVDQPQHF; cdr3_nt: TGTGCCAGCAGAGCCGTTGGGGTCGATCAGCCCCAGCATTTT; j_call: TRBJ1-5; v_call: TRBV6-1; d_call: NA; clone_size: few
cdr3_aa: CASSGQGYGYTF; cdr3_nt: TGTGCCAGCAGTGGACAGGGCTATGGCTACACCTTC; j_call: TRBJ1-2; v_call: TRBV2; d_call: TRBD1; clone_size: NA
cdr3_aa: CASSPRQGPYEQYF; cdr3_nt: TGTGCCAGCAGCCCACGACAGGGCCCCTACGAGCAGTACTTC; j_call: TRBJ2-7; v_call: TRBV25-1; d_call: TRBD1; clone_size: NA
cdr3_aa: CSVVSGSVDEQFF; cdr3_nt: TGCAGCGTTGTCAGCGGGAGTGTGGATGAGCAGTTCTTC; j_call: TRBJ2-1; v_call: TRBV29-1; d_call: TRBD2; clone_size: NA
cdr3_aa: CSAGQRNTEAFF; cdr3_nt: TGCAGCGCTGGACAGAGAAACACTGAAGCTTTCTTT; j_call: TRBJ1-1; v_call: TRBV29-1; d_call: NA; clone_size: NA
cdr3_aa: CASSWQTGSTDTQYF; cdr3_nt: TGTGCCAGCAGTTGGCAGACAGGGAGCACAGATACGCAGTATTTT; j_call: TRBJ2-3; v_call: TRBV6-1; d_call: TRBD1; clone_size: NA
cdr3_aa: CASTPPSYEQYF; cdr3_nt: TGTGCCAGCACCCCCCCCTCCTACGAGCAGTACTTC; j_call: TRBJ2-7; v_call: TRBV28; d_call: NA; clone_size: many
cdr3_aa: CASSPAGDQDTQYF; cdr3_nt: TGTGCCAGCAGTCCCGCGGGAGATCAAGATACGCAGTATTTT; j_call: TRBJ2-3; v_call: TRBV27; d_call: TRBD2; clone_size: NA
cdr3_aa: CASSDHRERTYEQYF; cdr3_nt: TGTGCCAGCAGTGACCACAGGGAAAGGACCTACGAGCAGTACTTC; j_call: TRBJ2-7; v_call: TRBV6-1; d_call: NA; clone_size: once
cdr3_aa: CASSVEGQGFYGYTF; cdr3_nt: TGTGCCAGCAGCGTAGAGGGGCAGGGCTTCTATGGCTACACCTTC; j_call: TRBJ1-2; v_call: TRBV9; d_call: NA; clone_size: few
cdr3_aa: CASRDRGGAYEQYF; cdr3_nt: TGTGCCAGCAGAGACAGGGGGGGAGCCTACGAGCAGTACTTC; j_call: TRBJ2-7; v_call: TRBV28; d_call: TRBD1; clone_size: NA
cdr3_aa: CASSLNAGTAEAFF; cdr3_nt: TGCGCCAGCAGCTTAAACGCAGGGACCGCTGAAGCTTTCTTT; j_call: TRBJ1-1; v_call: TRBV5-1; d_call: NA; clone_size: once
cdr3_aa: CSVGGRGQLNTGELFF; cdr3_nt: TGCAGCGTTGGGGGCAGAGGACAGTTGAACACCGGGGAGCTGTTTTTT; j_call: TRBJ2-2; v_call: TRBV29-1; d_call: NA; clone_size: NA
cdr3_aa: CASRGGQGQGPIEQFF; cdr3_nt: TGTGCCAGCAGGGGGGGTCAAGGACAGGGACCCATTGAGCAGTTCTTC; j_call: TRBJ2-1; v_call: TRBV27; d_call: TRBD1; clone_size: once
cdr3_aa: CASSLAGTSGSNNEQFF; cdr3_nt: TGCGCCAGCAGCTTGGCCGGGACTAGCGGGAGTAACAATGAGCAGTTCTTC; j_call: TRBJ2-1; v_call: TRBV5-1; d_call: TRBD2; clone_size: NA